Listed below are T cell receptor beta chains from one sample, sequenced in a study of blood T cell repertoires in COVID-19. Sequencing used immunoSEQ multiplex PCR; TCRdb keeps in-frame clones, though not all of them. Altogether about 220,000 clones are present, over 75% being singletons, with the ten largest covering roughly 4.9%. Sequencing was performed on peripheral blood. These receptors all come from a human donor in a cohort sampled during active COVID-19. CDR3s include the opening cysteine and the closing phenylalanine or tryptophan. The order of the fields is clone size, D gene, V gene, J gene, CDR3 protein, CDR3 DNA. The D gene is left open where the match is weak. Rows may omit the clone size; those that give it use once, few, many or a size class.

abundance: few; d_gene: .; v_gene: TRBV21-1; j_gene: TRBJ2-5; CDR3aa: CASSKALRETQYF; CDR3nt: TGTGCCAGCAGCAAAGCGCTCAGGGAGACCCAGTACTTC
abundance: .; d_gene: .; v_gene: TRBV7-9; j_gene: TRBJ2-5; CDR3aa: CASSLAVAEETQYF; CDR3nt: TGTGCCAGCAGCTTAGCGGTGGCAGAAGAGACCCAGTACTTC
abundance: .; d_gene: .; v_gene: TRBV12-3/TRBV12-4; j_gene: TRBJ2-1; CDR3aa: CASSLGPYNEQFF; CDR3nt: TGTGCCAGCAGTTTAGGGCCGTACAATGAGCAGTTCTTC
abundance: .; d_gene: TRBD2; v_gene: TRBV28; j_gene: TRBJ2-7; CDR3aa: CASFSSGSSYEQYF; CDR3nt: TGTGCCAGCTTCTCTAGCGGTAGCTCCTACGAGCAGTACTTC
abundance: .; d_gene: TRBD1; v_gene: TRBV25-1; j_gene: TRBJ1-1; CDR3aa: CASRDRGHTEAFF; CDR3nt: TGTGCCAGCAGGGACAGGGGGCACACTGAAGCTTTCTTT
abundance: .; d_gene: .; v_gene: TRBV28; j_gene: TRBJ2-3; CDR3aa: CASSPPGGDTQYF; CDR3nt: TGTGCCAGCAGCCCCCCCGGGGGTGATACGCAGTATTTT
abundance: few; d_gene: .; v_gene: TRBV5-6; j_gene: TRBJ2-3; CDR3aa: CASSSDRPSTDTQYF; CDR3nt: TGTGCCAGCAGTTCGGACAGACCTAGCACAGATACGCAGTATTTT
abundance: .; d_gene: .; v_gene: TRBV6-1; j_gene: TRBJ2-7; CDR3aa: CASSERDFNYEQYF; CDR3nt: TGTGCCAGCAGTGAACGGGACTTCAACTACGAGCAGTACTTC
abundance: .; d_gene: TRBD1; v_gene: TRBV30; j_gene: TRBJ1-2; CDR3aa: CAWRRTGNYGYTF; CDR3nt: TGTGCCTGGAGGCGGACAGGGAACTATGGCTACACCTTC
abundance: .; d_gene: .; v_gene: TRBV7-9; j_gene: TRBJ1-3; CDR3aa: CASSPVGGSGNTIYF; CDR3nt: TGTGCCAGCAGCCCCGTCGGGGGCTCTGGAAACACCATATATTTT